These 20 T cell receptor beta chains were sequenced from one sample in a study of T-cell memory formation after mild COVID-19. TCRdb re-called the 5' RACE reads through MiXCR, storing one row per CDR3 protein. Among approximately 290,000 distinct CDR3 sequences listed, 8% to 10% were seen once. Sequenced material: PBMCs or a T cell subset sorted from them (not recorded which). The receptors were sampled from a man aged 18 to 29 who had mild COVID-19 (a few samples of this study predate the infection). Cell type and time point are not known.

The rearrangement links TRBV3-1 to TRBJ1-6; perhaps TRBD1 as D (6 bases). V dropped 5 bases and J dropped 4 bases, with 12 bases sitting between them. Germline V lookup: CDR1 LGHDT, CDR2 YNNKEL (reference sequence). CDR3 length equals 15 residues. In nucleotides, the CDR3 is TGTGCCAGCAGCGGGAGGGGGTATTATAATTCACCCCTCCACTTT. Its translation: CASSGRGYYNSPLHF.

This clonotype was found many times. V is TRBV28 and J is TRBJ2-7, with D possibly TRBD2 on 6 matching bases. The V end was cut by 3 bases, the J end by 4 bases, with 19 bases between. The CDR3 consists of 16 residues. Germline assignment: CDR1 MDHEN and CDR2 SYDVKM. CDR3 in DNA: TGTGCCAGCAGTTTGGTGCGGGACGGATTTTCATACGAGCAGTACTTC. Encoded protein: CASSLVRDGFSYEQYF.

This clonotype has just a few counts. The V call is TRBV5-1, the J call TRBJ1-1; TRBD1 agrees at 7 bases. The CDR3 has 13 amino acids. V shed 4 bases and J 7 bases; nucleotides not matched to a gene: 7. Germline V lookup: CDR1 SGHRS, CDR2 YFSETQ. The chain's CDR3 is CASSLTGEIEAFF. In DNA form, the CDR3 reads TGCGCCAGCAGCCTCACAGGGGAGATTGAAGCTTTCTTT.

This chain connects TRBV20-1 to TRBJ2-3; D gene uncertain. Trimming took off 1 base at V and 4 bases at J, with 21 bases between the two ends. This CDR3 spans 17 amino acids. The germline V gene has CDR1 DFQATT and CDR2 SNEGSKA (reference sequence). This chain's CDR3 is CSARVPPGTPDPDTQYF. Written as DNA, the CDR3 is TGCAGTGCTAGAGTCCCACCCGGTACCCCCGACCCAGATACGCAGTATTTT.

In its sample, this clonotype was seen a few times. This chain joins TRBV7-8 and TRBJ2-7; TRBD2 is a possible D gene (7 bases). This CDR3 region has 16 residues. Per germline, CDR1 SGHVS and CDR2 FQNEAQ. V gave up 8 bases and J gave up 1 base, with 21 bases separating them. CDR3 residues: CASSVGRGAPSYEQYF. CDR3 in DNA: TGTGCCAGCTCCGTCGGTCGGGGGGCTCCTTCCTACGAGCAGTACTTC.

This clonotype was detected a few times. The chain links TRBV12-3 or TRBV12-4 to TRBJ2-2; 8 bases agree with TRBD1. This CDR3 is 18 amino acids long. V lost 6 bases to trimming and J lost 2 bases; unmatched junction nucleotides: 14. DNA for the CDR3: TGTGCCAGCAGCCCTACGGAGGGCAGGGGGCTAAACACCGGGGAGCTGTTTTTT. Translating it yields CASSPTEGRGLNTGELFF.

This clonotype turned up a few times. The rearrangement uses TRBV7-2 and TRBJ2-6; no clear D gene. With 6 bases removed from V and 2 bases from J, the gap between germline ends came to 2 bases. Germline V gene data show CDR1 as SGHTA and CDR2 as FQGNSA. CDR3 length: 12 amino acids. CDR3 bases: TGTGCCAGCAGAACTGGGGCCAACGTCCTGACTTTC. Translated: CASRTGANVLTF.

Ten or more counts support this clonotype. V gene TRBV11-1 combines with J gene TRBJ2-1; TRBD2 is a possible D gene (7 bases). The CDR3 sequence is 16 residues long. Trimming stripped 5 bases from V and 4 bases from J, with 18 bases between. CDR1 and CDR2 (germline): SGHAT, FQDESV (reference sequence). CDR3 sequence: CASSPGALADYNEQFF. The CDR3 bases are TGTGCCAGCAGCCCAGGGGCGCTAGCGGATTACAATGAGCAGTTCTTC.

The chain links TRBV10-3 to TRBJ1-3, with D maybe TRBD1 (6 bases). With 6 bases removed from V and 1 base from J, the gap between germline ends came to 10 bases. Looked up from germline, CDR1 is ENHRY and CDR2 is SYGVKD. This CDR3 contains 14 residues. The CDR3: CAIREGVSGNTIYF. The CDR3 region has the DNA TGTGCCATCAGGGAGGGGGTTTCTGGAAACACCATATATTTT.

This sequence joins TRBV18 and TRBJ2-7, with TRBD1 as a possible D gene (5 bases). CDR3 size: 14 residues. Germline V gene sequence: CDR1 KGHSH, CDR2 LQKENI. The V gene lost 4 bases and the J gene lost 3 bases, with 13 bases spanning the gap. CDR3 loop: CASSHPPGHYEQYF. DNA for the CDR3: TGTGCCAGCTCACACCCGCCAGGGCACTACGAGCAGTACTTC.

This clonotype was counted only a few times. V gene TRBV19 combines with J gene TRBJ2-3; 8 bases agree with TRBD2. After removal of 10 bases from V and 3 bases from J, the junction contained 12 bases not matched to a gene. The V gene's germline CDR1 is LNHDA and CDR2 SQIVND (reference sequence). The length of the CDR3 is 15 residues. CDR3 protein: CATLLRVAGTDTQYF. The CDR3 region has the DNA TGTGCCACCCTCCTGAGGGTAGCGGGGACAGATACGCAGTATTTT.

This clonotype was recorded at least ten times. The J gene is TRBJ1-5, the V gene TRBV5-1, with D hard to call. CDR1 SGHRS and CDR2 YFSETQ come from the germline V gene. The CDR3 spans 13 residues. With 0 bases removed from V and 5 bases from J, the gap between germline ends came to 6 bases. This CDR3 reads CASSLDEYQPQHF. The CDR3 DNA reads as TGCGCCAGCAGCTTGGATGAGTATCAGCCCCAGCATTTT.

A few counts support this clonotype. The CDR3 sequence is CASSLWAGDGYTF. Here the CDR3 DNA reads TGTGCCAGCAGCTTGTGGGCAGGGGATGGCTACACCTTC. The chain carries TRBV7-2 and TRBJ1-2, with D tentatively TRBD1 (6 bases). V shed 3 bases and J shed 6 bases, with 11 bases lying between them. This CDR3 contains 13 residues. The germline gives CDR1 SGHTA, CDR2 FQGNSA.

This clonotype was seen only a few times. The rearrangement links TRBV4-2 to TRBJ2-1; D gene unclear. The germline V gene encodes CDR1 LGHNA and CDR2 YNFKEQ. Trimming removed 1 base at V and 7 bases at J, with 11 bases between. CDR3 length: 14 residues. CDR3 amino acids: CASSQGAVGNEQFF. The DNA of the CDR3 is TGTGCCAGCAGCCAAGGGGCCGTCGGAAATGAGCAGTTCTTC.

The rearrangement joins TRBV28 to TRBJ2-2; 7 positions match TRBD1. V gave up 4 bases and J gave up 7 bases; unmatched junction bases: 9. There are 15 residues in the CDR3. CDR1 is MDHEN, CDR2 SYDVKM, per germline. The DNA for the CDR3 is TGTGCCAGCAGTTCATCGGACAGGAAGGGCGGGGAGCTGTTTTTT. This gives the protein CASSSSDRKGGELFF.

Only a few counts were recorded for this clonotype. This rearrangement joins TRBV10-3 to TRBJ1-5; D is possibly TRBD1 (6 bases). The CDR3 consists of 15 residues. V gave up 0 bases and J gave up 5 bases, with 11 bases separating them. Germline lookup yields CDR1 ENHRY and CDR2 SYGVKD. Here the CDR3 DNA reads TGTGCCATCAGTGAGTCCGGGGGCGTCGATCAGCCCCAGCATTTT. Translation gives CAISESGGVDQPQHF.

The chain couples TRBV11-2 to TRBJ2-3; 9 bases agree with TRBD1. Germline V lookup: CDR1 SGHAT, CDR2 FQNNGV. Unmatched junction bases numbered 4, after V lost 0 bases and J lost 3 bases. This CDR3 is built from 16 residues. CDR3 sequence (DNA): TGTGCCAGCAGCTTAGAGATTGGACAGGGGACAGATACGCAGTATTTT. Amino acid sequence: CASSLEIGQGTDTQYF.

This clonotype was seen a few times. The CDR3 region is CASSSSGHYGYTF. The CDR3 region has the DNA TGTGCCAGCAGCTCCTCGGGACACTATGGCTACACCTTC. V is TRBV6-5 and J is TRBJ1-2; tentatively, D is TRBD1 (5 bases). Germline CDR1 and CDR2: MNHEY and SVGAGI. The V end was cut by 6 bases, the J end by 3 bases, with 11 bases between. The CDR3 totals 13 residues.

A few counts support this clonotype. The rearrangement links TRBV6-5 to TRBJ2-5, with TRBD2 matching over 8 bases. This CDR3 comprises 15 residues. Germline loops: CDR1 MNHEY, CDR2 SVGAGI. The V segment lost 6 bases and the J segment 2 bases; nucleotides outside the gene matches: 8. The CDR3 spells CASSQGLGDQETQYF. CDR3 nucleotide sequence: TGTGCCAGCAGCCAGGGACTAGGTGATCAAGAGACCCAGTACTTC.

This clonotype was counted between two and nine times. CDR3 sequence reads: CASRRGASRTEAFF. The CDR3, as DNA: TGTGCCAGCAGGAGGGGGGCGTCTAGAACTGAAGCTTTCTTT. The rearrangement links TRBV12-3 or TRBV12-4 to TRBJ1-1; D may be TRBD1 (6 bases). V gave up 6 bases and J gave up 5 bases, with 16 bases separating them. The CDR3 contains 14 residues.